The 27 T cell receptor beta chains in this list originate from one sample, sequenced in a study of post-analysis software for immune sequencing data. The study, taken as a whole, reports: The five TRBV segments detected at higher frequency in patients than in controls included TRBV5-6, TRBV5-1 and TRBV20-1.

For these TCRs, the target antigens are not known. Presence of unique molecular identifiers characterized the TCR beta cDNA libraries. Each CDR3 protein gets one entry after TCRdb re-called the PCR reads with MiXCR. The sample includes 700,000 to 900,000 distinct CDR3 sequences, 40% to 55% of them seen just once. Sequenced sample: blood. These receptors all stem from a girl between 5 and 17 years old with multiple sclerosis.

V is TRBV7-9 and J is TRBJ2-1; 13 positions match TRBD2. CDR1 and CDR2 (germline): SEHNR, FQNEAQ (reference sequence). J was trimmed by 5 bases and V by 6 bases; bases with no gene match: 1. This CDR3 has 14 residues. CDR3 amino acids: CASRGTSGNNEQFF. The DNA for the CDR3 is TGTGCCAGCAGGGGGACTAGCGGGAACAATGAGCAGTTCTTC.

This clonotype appeared a few times. The chain links TRBV5-6 to TRBJ2-1; 7 bases map to TRBD2. CDR1 is SGHDT and CDR2 is YYEEEE in the germline V gene. CDR3 length equals 15 residues. The V gene end was trimmed by 5 bases and the J gene end by 1 base; junction bases not matched to a gene: 6. The CDR3, as DNA: TGTGCCAGCAGTTTATGGGGGGGGTCCTACAATGAGCAGTTCTTC. It specifies CASSLWGGSYNEQFF.

The CDR3 protein is CASRLGTGSYEQYF. The CDR3 DNA is TGTGCCAGCCGCCTTGGGACAGGGAGCTACGAGCAGTACTTC. The V gene is TRBV12-3 or TRBV12-4, the J gene TRBJ2-7, with 9 bases fitting TRBD1. The CDR3 loop spans 14 amino acids. V lost 8 bases to trimming and J lost 3 bases; unmatched junction nucleotides: 8.

The CDR3 loop reads CSVVGQGSYNEQFF. The CDR3 bases are TGCAGCGTTGTCGGTCAGGGGTCTTACAATGAGCAGTTCTTC. The genes are TRBV29-1 and TRBJ2-1, with D perhaps TRBD1 (6 bases). Germline lookup yields CDR1 SQVTM and CDR2 ANQGSEA. The CDR3 consists of 14 residues. Trimming removed 4 bases at V and 4 bases at J, with 14 bases between.

The genes are TRBV20-1 and TRBJ1-2; D is unresolved. The CDR3 has 13 residues. In germline, CDR1 is DFQATT, CDR2 SNEGSKA (reference sequence). Trimming took off 7 bases at V and 0 bases at J, with 12 bases between the two ends. Written as DNA, the CDR3 is TGCAGTGACTCAGGACGCTCTAACTATGGCTACACCTTC. Amino acid sequence: CSDSGRSNYGYTF.

This clonotype showed up just a few times. The J gene is TRBJ2-6, the V gene TRBV9; D remains unclear. This CDR3 comprises 17 residues. The ends were cut back, 0 bases at V and 0 bases at J, with 10 bases in the middle. The germline CDR1 and CDR2 sequences are SGDLS and YYNGEE. CDR3 DNA sequence: TGTGCCAGCAGCGTAGAGGCTGGACCCTCTGGGGCCAACGTCCTGACTTTC. This codes for CASSVEAGPSGANVLTF.

The chain joins TRBV6-5 to TRBJ2-7; 11 bases are a match to TRBD2. Germline V gene data show CDR1 as MNHEY and CDR2 as SVGAGI. The V and J ends lost 9 bases and 2 bases, in that order; junction bases with no gene match: 6. The CDR3 has 14 residues. This chain's CDR3 is CASQTSGGTYEQYF. CDR3 sequence (DNA): TGTGCCAGTCAAACTAGCGGGGGTACCTACGAGCAGTACTTC.

The chain joins TRBV27 to TRBJ2-3; 7 positions agree with TRBD1. Germline lookup yields CDR1 MNHEY and CDR2 SMNVEV (reference sequence). CDR3 length: 15 amino acids. V was clipped by 9 bases and J by 6 bases; unmatched bases: 15. The CDR3 protein is CASRKMTGFWDTQYF. In nucleotides, the CDR3 is TGTGCCAGTAGGAAAATGACAGGGTTTTGGGATACGCAGTATTTT.

J is TRBJ2-2 and V is TRBV4-1; 13 bases align to TRBD2. Unmatched junction bases numbered 4, after V lost 4 bases and J lost 2 bases. CDR3 length: 17 amino acids. Germline lookup yields CDR1 MGHRA and CDR2 YSYEKL. CDR3 DNA sequence: TGCGCCAGCAGCCCCTGGACTAGCGGGAGCAACACCGGGGAGCTGTTTTTT. Protein: CASSPWTSGSNTGELFF.

This clonotype was seen only a few times. This rearrangement joins TRBV2 to TRBJ1-5; 9 bases map to TRBD1. With V trimmed by 8 bases and J by 0 bases, 20 bases remained unmatched. Germline V gene data show CDR1 as SNHLY and CDR2 as FYNNEI. CDR3 length equals 20 residues. The CDR3 is CASAMDPRDREGSSNQPQHF. CDR3 nucleotides: TGTGCCAGCGCCATGGACCCCCGGGACAGGGAAGGAAGTAGCAATCAGCCCCAGCATTTT.

This chain joins TRBV27 and TRBJ1-6; D unresolved. Deletions cut 7 bases from V and 7 bases from J, with 8 bases between. This CDR3 spans 12 amino acids. Germline CDR1 is MNHEY and CDR2 is SMNVEV (reference sequence). This CDR3 is CASKIGNSPLHF. The CDR3 coding sequence is TGTGCCAGCAAGATAGGGAATTCACCCCTCCACTTT.

There are a few counts of this clonotype. This sequence joins TRBV12-3 or TRBV12-4 and TRBJ2-5; 7 nucleotides align to TRBD2. Trimming at V came to 8 bases and at J to 1 base, leaving 7 bases not matched to a gene. The CDR3 totals 14 residues. The DNA of the CDR3 is TGTGCCAGCGGTTGGCGGGAGCCCCAAGAGACCCAGTACTTC. Amino acid sequence: CASGWREPQETQYF.

The chain recombines TRBV7-2 with TRBJ1-2; TRBD1 aligns across 7 bases. This CDR3 is 14 amino acids long. J was trimmed by 4 bases and V by 4 bases; bases with no gene match: 6. Germline V CDR1 and CDR2: SGHTA, FQGNSA. CDR3 protein: CASSSTGEGYGYTF. Written as DNA, the CDR3 is TGTGCCAGCAGCTCTACAGGGGAGGGCTATGGCTACACCTTC.

The chain employs TRBV28 and TRBJ1-2; possibly TRBD1 for D (5 bases). Trimming took off 6 bases at V and 6 bases at J, with 17 bases between the two ends. CDR1 and CDR2 (germline): MDHEN, SYDVKM. The CDR3 length is 14 residues. In nucleotides, the CDR3 is TGTGCCAGCAGCCCTTACTTTCAGGGAAATGGCTACACCTTC. Protein sequence: CASSPYFQGNGYTF.

The rearrangement joins TRBV5-1 to TRBJ2-1; 7 bases fit TRBD1. The CDR3 runs 16 residues. Germline V gene lookup returns CDR1 SGHRS and CDR2 YFSETQ. Trimming took 0 bases from V and 0 from J; bases not matched to a gene: 3. The CDR3 loop reads CASSLGGQSSYNEQFF. CDR3 nucleotide sequence: TGCGCCAGCAGCTTGGGGGGACAGAGCTCCTACAATGAGCAGTTCTTC.

This clonotype was observed a single time. The chain combines TRBV28 with TRBJ2-3; 8 bases are a match to TRBD2. V lost 5 bases and J lost 1; bases outside the gene matches: 14. The CDR3 loop spans 18 amino acids. Germline V gives CDR1 MDHEN, CDR2 SYDVKM. The CDR3 sequence: CASSAQQRERAGTDTQYF. The CDR3 DNA sequence: TGTGCCAGCAGTGCACAGCAGCGGGAGCGGGCGGGCACAGATACGCAGTATTTT.

J is TRBJ2-3 and V is TRBV6-4, with D perhaps matching TRBD2 (6 bases). The CDR3 has 15 amino acids. The germline CDR1 and CDR2 sequences are MRHNA and SNTAGT. Between the trimmed V and J ends, which lost 8 bases and 2 bases, there was a span of 17 bases. Written as DNA, the CDR3 is TGTGCCAGCTCTGCCGGGACTTTCCTCACAGATACGCAGTATTTT. Encoded protein: CASSAGTFLTDTQYF.

This clonotype turned up a few times. This CDR3 is CATSRDGSSATTYEQYF. In DNA form, the CDR3 reads TGTGCCACCAGCAGAGATGGATCTAGCGCTACAACCTACGAGCAGTACTTC. V is TRBV15 and J is TRBJ2-7, with a tentative D call TRBD2 (6 bases). The CDR3 totals 17 residues. V was pared by 0 bases and J by 2 bases, with 17 bases between. CDR1 and CDR2 (germline): LNHNV, YYDKDF (reference sequence).

CDR3 nucleotides: TGTGCCAGCTCCATACATTCTGGGCCCTACGAGCAGTACTTC. It specifies CASSIHSGPYEQYF. The chain employs TRBV18 and TRBJ2-7; D gene unclear. Germline-derived CDR1 and CDR2 are KGHSH and LQKENI. CDR3 length: 14 residues. V was trimmed by 6 bases and J by 2 bases, leaving 14 bases between them.

This clonotype was detected ten times or more. The rearrangement joins TRBV29-1 to TRBJ2-3; no reliable D call. The germline gives CDR1 SQVTM, CDR2 ANQGSEA. Trimming pared 7 bases from V and 4 bases from J, leaving 21 bases between. The CDR3 consists of 15 residues. The CDR3 DNA follows: TGCAGCGCCGAGACCGGCCCGGATCGCGCAGATACGCAGTATTTT. As protein: CSAETGPDRADTQYF.

The genes are TRBV29-1 and TRBJ2-1; D call uncertain. The J call may be incorrect, as the DNA end agrees better with TRBJ2-7. In germline, CDR1 is SQVTM, CDR2 ANQGSEA. This CDR3 is built from 12 residues. In DNA, the CDR3 is TGCAGCGCACTCCCCATTGGAAATGAGCAGTACTTC. It encodes CSALPIGNEQYF.

This chain links TRBV6-1 with TRBJ2-2; D tentatively reads TRBD1 or TRBD2 (5 bases each). Trimming pared 6 bases from V and 6 bases from J, leaving 32 bases between. The CDR3 sequence is 20 residues long. Germline V CDR1 and CDR2: MNHNS, SASEGT. CDR3 coding DNA: TGTGCCAGCAGCTGGGGCTGGACTCCAATGCGTTATAAAGCCCCCGGGGAGCTGTTTTTT. Its translation: CASSWGWTPMRYKAPGELFF.

This clonotype was seen only once. The chain joins TRBV15 to TRBJ2-5; D is possibly TRBD1 (6 bases). This CDR3 contains 14 residues. The germline gives CDR1 LNHNV, CDR2 YYDKDF (reference sequence). V dropped 5 bases and J dropped 5 bases, with 15 bases sitting between them. CDR3 sequence reads: CATSPLRGVETQYF. The CDR3, as DNA: TGTGCCACCAGCCCCCTCAGGGGTGTTGAGACCCAGTACTTC.

With respect to this clonotype: One end of the junction is discordant with germline, which a read error may explain. The genes are TRBV11-2 and TRBJ2-2; 8 nucleotides agree with TRBD1. This CDR3 comprises 15 residues. Germline CDR1 is SGHAT and CDR2 is FQNNGV. Here the CDR3 DNA reads TGTGCCAGCAGATTGGACAGGGCGAACACCGGGGAGCGGTTTTTT. It yields the protein CASRLDRANTGERFF.

This clonotype was detected a few times. V is TRBV6-5 and J is TRBJ2-1; tentative D call: TRBD2 (5 bases). This CDR3 region has 16 residues. Germline loops: CDR1 MNHEY, CDR2 SVGAGI. Trimming pared 2 bases from V and 4 bases from J, leaving 15 bases between. The CDR3 loop reads CASSYGVANGYNEQFF. The CDR3 DNA reads TGTGCCAGCAGTTACGGTGTAGCGAACGGGTACAATGAGCAGTTCTTC.

V usage is TRBV15 and J usage is TRBJ2-1; maybe TRBD2 (6 bases). Germline-derived CDR1 and CDR2 are LNHNV and YYDKDF (reference sequence). The V gene lost 0 bases and the J gene lost 0 bases, with 9 bases spanning the gap. CDR3 length: 16 residues. The DNA for the CDR3 is TGTGCCACCAGCAGAGAATGGGGGGACTCCTACAATGAGCAGTTCTTC. Translation: CATSREWGDSYNEQFF.

This chain links TRBV10-3 with TRBJ1-1; D is uncertain. Germline CDR1 ENHRY, CDR2 SYGVKD. V gave up 8 bases and J gave up 1 base, with 8 bases separating them. This CDR3 is built from 12 residues. The CDR3 DNA sequence: TGTGCCATCCGGCAGAGGAACACTGAAGCTTTCTTT. Translated: CAIRQRNTEAFF.